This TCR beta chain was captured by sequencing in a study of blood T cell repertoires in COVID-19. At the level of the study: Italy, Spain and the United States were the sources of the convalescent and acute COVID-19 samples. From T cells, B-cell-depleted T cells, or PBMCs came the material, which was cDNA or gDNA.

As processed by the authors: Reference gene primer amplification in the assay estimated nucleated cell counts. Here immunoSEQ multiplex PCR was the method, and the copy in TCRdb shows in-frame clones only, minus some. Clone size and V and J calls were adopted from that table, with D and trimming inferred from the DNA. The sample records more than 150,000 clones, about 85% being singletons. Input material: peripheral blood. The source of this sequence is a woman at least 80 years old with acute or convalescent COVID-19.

CDR3 coding DNA: TGCGCCAGCAGCCAAGATATAACCTACGAGCAGTACTTC. It translates to CASSQDITYEQYF. J is TRBJ2-7 and V is TRBV4-3; D gene ambiguous. The CDR3 has 13 amino acids. Trimming took off 0 bases at V and 2 bases at J, with 5 bases between the two ends. Germline loops: CDR1 LGHNA, CDR2 YSLEER.